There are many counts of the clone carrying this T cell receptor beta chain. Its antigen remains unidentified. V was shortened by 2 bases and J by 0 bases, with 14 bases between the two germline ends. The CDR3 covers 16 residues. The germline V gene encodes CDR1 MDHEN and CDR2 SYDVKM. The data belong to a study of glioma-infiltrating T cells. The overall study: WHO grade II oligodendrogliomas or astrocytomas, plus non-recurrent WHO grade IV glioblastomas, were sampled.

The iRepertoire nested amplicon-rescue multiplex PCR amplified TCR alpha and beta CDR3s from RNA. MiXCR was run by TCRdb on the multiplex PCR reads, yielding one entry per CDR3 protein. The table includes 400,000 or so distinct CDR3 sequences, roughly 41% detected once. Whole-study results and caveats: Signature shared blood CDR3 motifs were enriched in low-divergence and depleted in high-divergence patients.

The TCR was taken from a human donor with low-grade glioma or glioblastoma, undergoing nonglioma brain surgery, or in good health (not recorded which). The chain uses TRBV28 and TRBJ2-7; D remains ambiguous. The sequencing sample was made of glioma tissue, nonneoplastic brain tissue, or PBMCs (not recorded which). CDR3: CASSLTLGSPSYEQYF. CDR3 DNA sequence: TGTGCCAGCAGTTTAACCTTGGGGTCTCCCTCCTACGAGCAGTACTTC. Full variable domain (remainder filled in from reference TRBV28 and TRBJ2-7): DVKVTQSSRYLVKRTGEKVFLECVQDMDHENMFWYRQDPGLGLRLIYFSYDVKMKEKGDIPEGYSVSREKKERFSLILESASTNQTSMYLCASSLTLGSPSYEQYFGPGTRLTVT.